This T cell receptor beta chain was captured by sequencing in a study of cytomegalovirus exposure and HLA in healthy donors. The overall study: Most donors, less than 85% of approximately 400 genotyped, fell in the Caucasian-associated ancestry cluster. Whole-study findings and limits: Roughly uniform depth of sequencing across donors was assumed in presence/absence analyses.

As concerns this clone: What it recognizes is unknown.

A multiplex PCR was run with 60 Vbeta primers and 13 Jbeta primers. Data came from immunoSEQ multiplex PCR; TCRdb stores just in-frame clones and leaves some out. The table has hundreds of thousands of clones, around nine tenths seen once. Sequenced: PBMCs. This TCR was recovered from a woman aged 18-35 years in good health and CMV-seronegative.

The CDR3 loop reads CASSLLAGVGRSMDTQYF. The CDR3 DNA reads as TGTGCCAGCAGTCTTCTAGCGGGGGTCGGTAGAAGCATGGATACGCAGTATTTT. This chain links TRBV28 with TRBJ2-3; 10 nucleotides match TRBD2. V shed 5 bases, J shed 6 bases, and the junction held 17 bases outside the gene matches. The CDR3 is made up of 18 amino acids. Germline assignment: CDR1 MDHEN and CDR2 SYDVKM.